This T cell receptor (beta chain) emerged from a study of molecular identifiers for immune sequencing clone quantification. TCRdb re-called the PCR reads through MiXCR, storing one row per CDR3 protein. The sample records about 640,000 distinct CDR3 sequences, just under 20% being singletons. This clonotype was detected only a few times. Sequencing input: naive CD8+ T cells from blood, with Jurkat cell RNA spiked in. Noted subset: FACS-sorted CD8+CD4-CCR7+CD45RA+ naive T cells. The sequence came from a human donor in good health. Some libraries in this study had Jurkat cell RNA spiked in.

CDR3 coding DNA: TGTGCCAGCAGGAAGCCCACCGCCGGGGCCTTTGAGACCCAGTACTTC. It is translated as CASRKPTAGAFETQYF. The chain carries TRBV6-5 and TRBJ2-5, with D possibly called TRBD1 or TRBD2 (5 bases each). The CDR3 runs to 16 residues. V lost 6 bases and J 5 bases, leaving 22 bases between the germline ends. Germline V lookup: CDR1 MNHEY, CDR2 SVGAGI.